A single sample is the source of the 21 T cell receptor beta chains below, sequenced in a study of regulatory T cells. Primers: 52 TRBV forward and 13 TRBJ reverse. Libraries were prepared by immunoSEQ multiplex PCR; TCRdb keeps only in-frame clonotypes and omits some of them. The table records several thousand clones, approximately 80% of them present only once. The sample taken for sequencing was CD8+ T cells sorted from blood. All receptors come from a child aged 10-17 years with CD3G deficiency.

This chain joins TRBV11-2 and TRBJ1-1, with a weak D call TRBD1 (5 bases). CDR1 SGHAT and CDR2 FQNNGV come from the germline V gene. Trimming pared 0 bases from V and 0 bases from J, leaving 11 bases between. The CDR3 spans 16 residues. In DNA, the CDR3 is TGTGCCAGCAGCTTAGAAACAGGCGGACTGAACACTGAAGCTTTCTTT. It encodes CASSLETGGLNTEAFF.

The V gene is TRBV7-9, the J gene TRBJ2-5; perhaps TRBD2 as D (6 bases). The CDR3 is 12 residues long. Deletions cut 5 bases from V and 5 bases from J, with 9 bases between. The V gene's germline CDR1 is SEHNR and CDR2 FQNEAQ (reference sequence). In DNA form, the CDR3 reads TGTGCCAGCAGCCGTGGGGGGGAGACCCAGTACTTC. Its protein product is CASSRGGETQYF.

This chain links TRBV6-6 with TRBJ2-5, with D uncertain. V was trimmed by 0 bases and J by 5 bases, leaving 7 bases between them. Per the germline V gene, CDR1 is MNHNY and CDR2 is SVGAGI (reference sequence). CDR3 size: 13 residues. The DNA of the CDR3 is TGTGCCAGCAGTTACTCAGCCTTGGAGACCCAGTACTTC. Translating it yields CASSYSALETQYF.

In this sample, this clone turned up once. This rearrangement joins TRBV6-1 to TRBJ2-7; TRBD2 matches at 9 bases. With V trimmed by 8 bases and J by 3 bases, 8 bases remained unmatched. CDR1 is MNHNS, CDR2 SASEGT, per germline. The CDR3 runs 14 residues. DNA for the CDR3: TGTGCCAGCGGGCCCCAGCGGGGGGTCTACGAGCAGTACTTC. Translated: CASGPQRGVYEQYF.

The chain combines TRBV19 with TRBJ1-1, with D uncertain. This CDR3 is 14 amino acids long. V lost 3 bases to trimming and J lost 1 base, with 9 bases between them. Per germline, CDR1 LNHDA and CDR2 SQIVND (reference sequence). CDR3 in DNA: TGTGCCAGTAGTATGGGCCGGTCGAACACTGAAGCTTTCTTT. This encodes CASSMGRSNTEAFF. Looking up the rest from reference TRBV19 and TRBJ1-1 gives the full variable domain: DGGITQSPKYLFRKEGQNVTLSCEQNLNHDAMYWYRQDPGQGLRLIYYSQIVNDFQKGDIAEGYSVSREKKESFPLTVTSAQKNPTAFYLCASSMGRSNTEAFFGQGTRLTVV.

This chain connects TRBV7-5 to TRBJ2-7; the table calls TRBD1, which could not be checked here. TRBV7-5 is described as a pseudogene. The CDR3 contains 13 residues. The CDR3 protein is CASSTSQGAEQYF. The CDR3, as DNA: TGTGCCAGCAGTACGTCCCAGGGTGCTGAGCAGTACTTC.

In this sample, this clone is large. The chain couples TRBV28 to TRBJ1-5, with D tentatively TRBD1 (5 bases). Trimming pared 2 bases from V and 7 bases from J, leaving 9 bases between. CDR3 length: 13 residues. Germline V gives CDR1 MDHEN, CDR2 SYDVKM. CDR3 DNA: TGTGCCAGCAGTTTAGGGGGGGAGCAGCCCCAGCATTTT. Translating it yields CASSLGGEQPQHF.

This rearrangement joins TRBV4-1 to TRBJ1-5; D is unresolved. The germline V gene encodes CDR1 MGHRA and CDR2 YSYEKL. Trimming took off 4 bases at V and 6 bases at J, with 10 bases between the two ends. The CDR3 runs 13 residues. The CDR3 nucleotides are TGCGCCAGCAGCCCAGCAGGTGGTCAGCCCCAGCATTTT. It specifies CASSPAGGQPQHF.

V and J are TRBV27 and TRBJ2-2, with D maybe TRBD2 (5 bases). The CDR3 consists of 13 residues. The germline V gene has CDR1 MNHEY and CDR2 SMNVEV (reference sequence). V was trimmed by 3 bases and J by 5 bases, leaving 7 bases between them. CDR3 in amino acids: CASSFSGTGELFF. CDR3 nucleotides: TGTGCCAGCAGTTTCTCGGGAACCGGGGAGCTGTTTTTT.

This sequence joins TRBV19 and TRBJ1-5; tentatively, D is TRBD1 (6 bases). The CDR3 covers 15 residues. Germline-derived CDR1 and CDR2 are LNHDA and SQIVND (reference sequence). V shed 7 bases and J shed 2 bases, with 15 bases lying between them. CDR3 in amino acids: CASKDTGGGNQPQHF. The CDR3 region has the DNA TGTGCCAGTAAGGACACCGGGGGCGGCAATCAGCCCCAGCATTTT.

CDR3 region: CASSPLAGGSYEQYF. For the CDR3, the DNA is TGCGCCAGCAGCCCCCTAGCGGGAGGGTCCTACGAGCAGTACTTC. The chain recombines TRBV4-1 with TRBJ2-7, with TRBD2 identical over 12 bases. The germline V gene encodes CDR1 MGHRA and CDR2 YSYEKL. Trimming cost V 4 bases and J 1 base; bases outside gene matches: 2. The CDR3 sequence is 15 residues long.

This sequence joins TRBV13 and TRBJ2-7, with D maybe TRBD2 (5 bases). The germline gives CDR1 PRHDT, CDR2 FYEKMQ (reference sequence). Trimming took 5 bases from V and 5 from J, leaving 16 bases between them. This CDR3 region has 14 residues. The CDR3 sequence is CASSVRSLGNEQYF. For the CDR3, the DNA is TGTGCCAGCAGCGTAAGGAGCCTCGGGAACGAGCAGTACTTC.

J is TRBJ2-7 and V is TRBV6-1; 13 bases line up with TRBD2. V shed 6 bases and J 1 base; nucleotides not matched to a gene: 3. The CDR3 covers 15 residues. Per germline, CDR1 MNHNS and CDR2 SASEGT. CDR3 sequence: CASRLLAGGSYEQYF. CDR3 sequence (DNA): TGTGCCAGCAGATTACTAGCGGGAGGGTCCTACGAGCAGTACTTC.

The chain uses TRBV13 and TRBJ1-6, with D tentatively TRBD1 (5 bases). V was clipped by 6 bases and J by 5 bases, with 11 bases between them. Germline CDR1 and CDR2: PRHDT and FYEKMQ (reference sequence). The CDR3 consists of 14 residues. CDR3 region: CASSAGRHNSPLHF. The CDR3 DNA sequence: TGTGCCAGCAGTGCGGGGCGGCATAATTCACCCCTCCACTTT.

This sequence joins TRBV28 and TRBJ2-7; D remains unclear. Germline lookup yields CDR1 MDHEN and CDR2 SYDVKM. The V end was cut by 2 bases, the J end by 3 bases, with 14 bases between. The CDR3 loop spans 15 amino acids. CDR3 sequence: CASSLGGYPGYEQYF. The DNA of the CDR3 is TGTGCCAGCAGTTTAGGTGGGTACCCAGGCTACGAGCAGTACTTC.

The rearrangement links TRBV11-2 to TRBJ2-7; a possible D gene is TRBD1 (6 bases). This CDR3 is built from 14 residues. CDR1 SGHAT and CDR2 FQNNGV come from the germline V gene. The V gene lost 5 bases and the J gene lost 3 bases, with 14 bases spanning the gap. CDR3 bases: TGTGCCAGCAGCCCCGGCGACAGGAACTACGAGCAGTACTTC. As protein: CASSPGDRNYEQYF.

The chain employs TRBV5-1 and TRBJ2-7; 8 nucleotides match TRBD2. This CDR3 is built from 14 residues. In germline, CDR1 is SGHRS, CDR2 YFSETQ. V dropped 4 bases and J dropped 2; count of bases not matched to a gene: 5. CDR3 nucleotide sequence: TGCGCCAGCAGCCTATCGGGAGGGACCTACGAGCAGTACTTC. Translated: CASSLSGGTYEQYF.

This chain uses TRBV4-1 with TRBJ1-6, with TRBD1 matching 11 bases. CDR1 is MGHRA and CDR2 is YSYEKL in the germline V gene. The length of the CDR3 is 15 residues. V was clipped by 2 bases and J by 9 bases; unmatched bases: 3. The CDR3 loop is CASSQSGTGGSPLHF. CDR3 DNA sequence: TGCGCCAGCAGCCAATCCGGGACAGGGGGTTCACCCCTCCACTTT.

About this clone itself: The sample contains more than one DNA sequence encoding this CDR3. V gene TRBV6-1 combines with J gene TRBJ2-7, with TRBD2 as a possible D gene (6 bases). Germline V CDR1 and CDR2: MNHNS, SASEGT. Trimming left V 2 bases short and J 2 bases short, with 10 bases between. The length of the CDR3 is 14 residues. The CDR3 sequence is CASSELGGAYEQYF. The CDR3 bases are TGTGCCAGCAGTGAATTAGGCGGGGCCTACGAGCAGTACTTC.

The chain links TRBV11-3 to TRBJ2-5; D call uncertain. CDR1 and CDR2 from the germline V gene are SGHNT and YENEEA. V shed 2 bases and J shed 2 bases, with 0 bases lying between them. This CDR3 is built from 11 residues. The CDR3 is CASSLQETQYF. The CDR3 nucleotides read TGTGCCAGCAGCTTACAAGAGACCCAGTACTTC.

As DNA, the CDR3 is TGTGCCAGCAGCACCGACCCACAAGGGCTCAATGAGCAGTTCTTC. Residues: CASSTDPQGLNEQFF. The gene calls are TRBV7-8 and TRBJ2-1; D remains ambiguous. CDR1 and CDR2 (germline): SGHVS, FQNEAQ. V was shortened by 5 bases and J by 6 bases, with 17 bases between the two germline ends. The CDR3 has 15 residues.